The 14 T cell receptor beta chains below were found in one sample sequenced in a study of blood T cell dynamics during melanoma immunotherapy (dated by TCRdb to 2020 to 2021). The time point label corresponds to: pre-treatment baseline. The library was produced with the immunoSEQ multiplex PCR assay. TCRdb's version of the immuneACCESS table is confined to in-frame rearrangements and falls short of the full clone set. An unresolved V gene accounts for under half of the shortfall where checked; the remainder is of unknown origin. The table for this sample lists 15,000 to 20,000 clones; approximately 90% of them were counted only once. 1.8% of the sample lies in the top ten. Here the sequenced sample was blood, taken from a patient treated with checkpoint blockade. The source of these receptors is a human donor with melanoma.

J is TRBJ1-3 and V is TRBV9; D unresolved. This CDR3 comprises 16 residues. CDR1 is SGDLS, CDR2 YYNGEE, per germline. With 0 bases removed from V and 1 base from J, the gap between germline ends came to 11 bases. DNA for the CDR3: TGTGCCAGCAGCGTAGGGGATCGGGAATCTGGAAACACCATATATTTT. This translates into CASSVGDRESGNTIYF.

The chain employs TRBV6-5 and TRBJ1-2; D uncertain. Looked up from germline, CDR1 is MNHEY and CDR2 is SVGAGI. This CDR3 region has 14 residues. Trimming removed 6 bases at V and 8 bases at J, with 19 bases between. The CDR3 loop reads CASRERAKAGGYTF. DNA for the CDR3: TGTGCCAGCAGGGAGAGGGCCAAGGCGGGCGGCTACACCTTC.

The rearrangement links TRBV28 to TRBJ1-4; D gene uncertain. Trimming stripped 6 bases from V and 3 bases from J, with 11 bases between. The germline CDR1 and CDR2 sequences are MDHEN and SYDVKM. The CDR3 extends over 14 amino acids. CDR3 nucleotide sequence: TGTGCCAGCAGCAATTTGGACCCTAATGAAAAACTGTTTTTT. Translating it yields CASSNLDPNEKLFF.

V usage is TRBV9 and J usage is TRBJ2-1, with a tentative D call TRBD2 (7 bases). CDR3 length: 16 amino acids. With 4 bases removed from V and 8 bases from J, the gap between germline ends came to 22 bases. The germline CDR1 and CDR2 sequences are SGDLS and YYNGEE. CDR3 nucleotides: TGTGCCAGCAGCTCCCGGGGGCGGGGGACCTTCGATGAGCAGTTCTTC. It yields the protein CASSSRGRGTFDEQFF. The complete variable domain, with remaining parts taken from reference TRBV9 and TRBJ2-1, reads DSGVTQTPKHLITATGQRVTLRCSPRSGDLSVYWYQQSLDQGLQFLIQYYNGEERAKGNILERFSAQQFPDLHSELNLSSLELGDSALYFCASSSRGRGTFDEQFFGPGTRLTVL.

The chain carries TRBV6-5 and TRBJ1-5, with 11 bases identical to TRBD1. Germline trimming cut 6 bases from V and 5 bases from J; bases unmatched to any gene: 6. The germline V gene has CDR1 MNHEY and CDR2 SVGAGI. The CDR3 is made up of 15 amino acids. The CDR3 DNA is TGTGCCAGCAGCGCGGGACAGGGGGGCGATCAGCCCCAGCATTTT. It is translated as CASSAGQGGDQPQHF.

The chain has TRBV29-1 and TRBJ2-5; D perhaps matches TRBD1 (6 bases). The J call may be faulty, since TRBJ2-7 better matches the DNA end. Germline CDR1 SQVTM, CDR2 ANQGSEA. This CDR3 has 14 residues. The CDR3 DNA sequence: TGCAGCGTTGGCTACACAGGGCCCTCCTACGAGCAGTACTTC. Translating gives CSVGYTGPSYEQYF.

The chain carries TRBV25-1 and TRBJ1-1; D not resolved. CDR3 size: 11 residues. V was cut by 8 bases and J by 11 bases, with 15 bases left in between. CDR1 is MGHDK and CDR2 is SYGVNS in the germline V gene. CDR3 loop: CASQDSGGAFF. The CDR3 DNA is TGTGCCAGCCAAGACTCCGGAGGGGCTTTCTTT.

The DNA of the CDR3 is TGTGCCAGCGGAGCGGGAGGGAGCAATGAGCAGTTCTTC. It yields the protein CASGAGGSNEQFF. This chain uses TRBV11-2 with TRBJ2-1; the match to TRBD2 covers 10 bases. Germline values: CDR1 SGHAT, CDR2 FQNNGV. J gave up 6 bases and V 8 bases, and 4 bases lay outside the gene matches. The CDR3 has 13 amino acids.

This chain links TRBV4-3 with TRBJ2-5; 10 nucleotides match TRBD1. The CDR3 covers 16 residues. The V and J ends lost 0 bases and 0 bases, in that order; junction bases with no gene match: 1. Germline values: CDR1 LGHNA, CDR2 YSLEER. The CDR3 bases are TGCGCCAGCAGCCAAGATGGGACAGGGGACCAAGAGACCCAGTACTTC. Its translation is CASSQDGTGDQETQYF.

J is TRBJ1-2 and V is TRBV28, with D tentatively TRBD1 (5 bases). V was cut by 2 bases and J by 4 bases, with 14 bases left in between. Germline V gene sequence: CDR1 MDHEN, CDR2 SYDVKM. The CDR3 consists of 15 residues. CDR3 amino acids: CASSLLAGLFYGYTF. The CDR3 region has the DNA TGTGCCAGCAGTTTACTGGCAGGGTTGTTCTATGGCTACACCTTC.

The chain joins TRBV19 to TRBJ2-5, with TRBD1 matching over 7 bases. The CDR3 loop spans 16 amino acids. CDR1 is LNHDA and CDR2 is SQIVND in the germline V gene (reference sequence). The V segment lost 3 bases and the J segment 0 bases; nucleotides outside the gene matches: 7. CDR3 sequence (DNA): TGTGCCAGTAGTATCCCGGGACAGCAGTACCAAGAGACCCAGTACTTC. It is translated as CASSIPGQQYQETQYF.

The rearrangement uses TRBV9 and TRBJ1-6, with no clear D. V gave up 0 bases and J gave up 1 base, with 14 bases separating them. The germline CDR1 and CDR2 sequences are SGDLS and YYNGEE. The CDR3 contains 18 residues. CDR3 in amino acids: CASSVDMPGGSYNSPLHF. DNA of the CDR3: TGTGCCAGCAGCGTAGATATGCCCGGTGGGTCCTATAATTCACCCCTCCACTTT.

This chain links TRBV30 with TRBJ1-6; 7 nucleotides match TRBD1. The CDR3 has 14 residues. The germline CDR1 and CDR2 sequences are GTSNPN and SVGIG (reference sequence). V lost 5 bases and J lost 8; bases outside the gene matches: 9. The DNA of the CDR3 is TGTGCCTGGGAGGCAGGGGGGTTGCATTCACCCCTCCACTTT. Encoded protein: CAWEAGGLHSPLHF.

The V call is TRBV7-3, the J call TRBJ1-5, with TRBD1 as a possible D gene (6 bases). This CDR3 contains 23 residues. Per the germline V gene, CDR1 is SGHTA and CDR2 is FQGTGA. Trimming removed 0 bases from V and 0 bases from J, with 30 bases in between. The CDR3 DNA reads TGTGCCAGCAGCTTAACACCCCACGCGGGGCTGGCGGCGACAGGACTTAGCAATCAGCCCCAGCATTTT. Residues: CASSLTPHAGLAATGLSNQPQHF.